Listed here are 5 T cell receptor beta chains from one sample, sequenced in a study of blood T cell repertoires in COVID-19. The protocol was immunoSEQ multiplex PCR, while the TCRdb copy is restricted to in-frame clones and leaves out a portion. The sample records 150,000 or so clones, roughly 80% being singletons. Material: PBMCs or T cells enriched from blood (not recorded which). Source of these receptors: a man aged 50 to 59 who had recovered from COVID-19.

This chain connects TRBV7-6 to TRBJ2-5; 11 bases line up with TRBD2. CDR3 length equals 16 residues. Per germline, CDR1 SGHVS and CDR2 FNYEAQ. V was clipped by 0 bases and J by 6 bases; unmatched bases: 6. CDR3 bases: TGTGCCAGCAGCTTAGCCCCTAGCGGGGGGCTAAAGACCCAGTACTTC. Amino acids: CASSLAPSGGLKTQYF. Combining the CDR3 with reference TRBV7-6 and TRBJ2-5 gives the whole variable domain GAGVSQSPRYKVTKRGQDVALRCDPISGHVSLYWYRQALGQGPEFLTYFNYEAQQDKSGLPNDRFSAERPEGSISTLTIQRTEQRDSAMYRCASSLAPSGGLKTQYFGPGTRLLVL.

The chain carries TRBV5-1 and TRBJ2-7; 13 positions agree with TRBD2. After removal of 3 bases from V and 2 bases from J, the junction contained 2 bases not matched to a gene. Germline V CDR1 and CDR2: SGHRS, YFSETQ. The CDR3 totals 15 residues. CDR3 loop: CASSSGLAGAYEQYF. In DNA form, the CDR3 reads TGCGCCAGCAGCTCTGGACTAGCGGGGGCCTACGAGCAGTACTTC.

The gene calls are TRBV6-5 and TRBJ1-1; D call uncertain. This CDR3 is 14 amino acids long. Germline V gene data show CDR1 as MNHEY and CDR2 as SVGAGI. V was cut by 2 bases and J by 11 bases, with 18 bases left in between. The CDR3 DNA reads TGTGCCAGCAGTTACACCACCGGGAGCGTGGTGGCTTTCTTT. Protein product: CASSYTTGSVVAFF.

The rearrangement uses TRBV3-1 (or the pseudogene TRBV3-2) and TRBJ2-5; a possible D gene is TRBD2 (6 bases). V lost 0 bases, J lost 5 bases, and 10 bases lay in between. The CDR3 consists of 14 residues. Germline lookup yields CDR1 LGHDT and CDR2 YNNKEL (reference sequence). The CDR3 protein is CASSQDPLAETQYF. In nucleotides, the CDR3 is TGTGCCAGCAGCCAAGATCCACTAGCCGAGACCCAGTACTTC.

A few counts support this clone. The chain is built from TRBV2 and TRBJ2-6; 7 bases align to TRBD1. The CDR3 runs 15 residues. Per the germline V gene, CDR1 is SNHLY and CDR2 is FYNNEI. V trimming: 5 bases; J trimming: 2 bases; junction bases outside the gene matches: 3. The CDR3, as DNA: TGTGCCAGCAGTTATACAGGGGCTGGGGCCAACGTCCTGACTTTC. Protein: CASSYTGAGANVLTF.